The 32 T cell receptor beta chains reported below all come from one sample, sequenced in a study of blood T cell repertoires in COVID-19. Clones were read by immunoSEQ multiplex PCR, and TCRdb kept only the in-frame ones, dropping some. The repertoire consists of around 98,000 clones, with about 80% occurring once and the leading ten covering approximately 25%. Specimen: peripheral blood. The receptor set was obtained from a man between 65 and 85 years old with acute or convalescent COVID-19.

The chain employs TRBV7-9 and TRBJ1-5; D is undetermined. V was clipped by 0 bases and J by 0 bases, with 6 bases between them. The CDR3 spans 15 residues. Germline values: CDR1 SEHNR, CDR2 FQNEAQ (reference sequence). CDR3 region: CASSLAQYSNQPQHF. The CDR3 nucleotides read TGTGCCAGCAGCTTAGCACAGTATAGCAATCAGCCCCAGCATTTT.

The chain carries TRBV6-5 and TRBJ2-3; D ambiguous. Trimming shortened V by 0 bases and J by 7 bases, and 11 bases separated the two germline ends. Germline V lookup: CDR1 MNHEY, CDR2 SVGAGI. The CDR3 is made up of 14 amino acids. The CDR3 coding sequence is TGTGCCAGCAGTTACTCGAGCCAGCGCAATACGCAGTATTTT. Protein sequence: CASSYSSQRNTQYF.

This chain links TRBV28 with TRBJ2-1; TRBD2 is a possible D gene (6 bases). The CDR3 covers 13 residues. Trimming stripped 5 bases from V and 10 bases from J, with 15 bases between. Germline CDR1 reads MDHEN; CDR2 reads SYDVKM. CDR3 in DNA: TGTGCCAGCAGTACCGGGGCGGGACCGGAGCAGTTCTTC. This sequence encodes CASSTGAGPEQFF.

This clone has only one observation. The genes are TRBV28 and TRBJ2-7; a weak D match, TRBD1 (5 bases). Looked up from germline, CDR1 is MDHEN and CDR2 is SYDVKM. Deletions cut 6 bases from V and 3 bases from J, with 12 bases between. The CDR3 length is 13 residues. CDR3 sequence: CASSDPGFYEQYF. The CDR3 DNA sequence: TGTGCCAGCAGCGATCCAGGGTTCTACGAGCAGTACTTC.

This clone has a single count. V gene TRBV5-6 combines with J gene TRBJ2-2; TRBD1 is a possible D gene (6 bases). Looked up from germline, CDR1 is SGHDT and CDR2 is YYEEEE. V lost 3 bases and J 6 bases, leaving 18 bases between the germline ends. CDR3 length: 16 residues. CDR3 protein: CASSSRRDMIAGELFF. The CDR3, as DNA: TGTGCCAGCAGCTCCCGCCGGGACATGATAGCCGGGGAGCTGTTTTTT.

The rearrangement joins TRBV28 to TRBJ2-4, with D tentatively TRBD1 (6 bases). The V gene lost 10 bases and the J gene lost 2 bases, with 15 bases spanning the gap. In germline, CDR1 is MDHEN, CDR2 SYDVKM. This CDR3 contains 14 residues. The CDR3 nucleotides read TGTGCCACCACGACAGGCTTTTCCAAAAACATTCAGTACTTC. Translation: CATTTGFSKNIQYF.

The V call is TRBV14, the J call TRBJ1-2; possibly TRBD1 for D (5 bases). V was trimmed by 0 bases and J by 5 bases, leaving 19 bases between them. The CDR3 runs 17 residues. The germline V gene has CDR1 SGHDN and CDR2 FVKESK. The CDR3 spells CASSQEFVVGSGYGYTF. CDR3 DNA: TGTGCCAGCAGCCAAGAATTTGTTGTTGGGTCAGGGTATGGCTACACCTTC.

The rearrangement links TRBV28 to TRBJ1-5; tentatively, D is TRBD1 (6 bases). Germline-derived CDR1 and CDR2 are MDHEN and SYDVKM. This CDR3 contains 16 residues. V lost 7 bases and J 4 bases, leaving 20 bases between the germline ends. For the CDR3, the DNA is TGTGCCAGCATTTTTCAAACAGGGATCCCTAATCAGCCCCAGCATTTT. It yields the protein CASIFQTGIPNQPQHF.

The J gene is TRBJ2-5, the V gene TRBV3-1 (or the pseudogene TRBV3-2), with 12 nucleotides matching TRBD1. Trimming took 2 bases from V and 6 from J; bases not matched to a gene: 7. Per germline, CDR1 LGHDT and CDR2 YNNKEL (reference sequence). This CDR3 comprises 16 residues. The CDR3 here is CASSQTGTGGFQTQYF. In nucleotides, the CDR3 is TGTGCCAGCAGCCAAACCGGGACAGGGGGCTTTCAGACCCAGTACTTC.

This rearrangement joins TRBV5-1 to TRBJ2-3, with 8 bases lining up with TRBD1. The CDR3 covers 14 residues. Germline V gene data show CDR1 as SGHRS and CDR2 as YFSETQ. The junction had 7 bases not matched to a gene; V was cut back by 7 bases and J by 3 bases. As DNA, the CDR3 is TGCGCCAGCGATGGACAGGGTGGGACAGATACGCAGTATTTT. Its translation is CASDGQGGTDTQYF. Using reference TRBV5-1 and TRBJ2-3 for the parts outside the CDR3, the full variable domain is KAGVTQTPRYLIKTRGQQVTLSCSPISGHRSVSWYQQTPGQGLQFLFEYFSETQRNKGNFPGRFSGRQFSNSRSEMNVSTLELGDSALYLCASDGQGGTDTQYFGPGTRLTVL.

This chain joins TRBV7-6 and TRBJ2-1; 12 bases match TRBD2. Germline-derived CDR1 and CDR2 are SGHVS and FNYEAQ. The V gene end was trimmed by 1 base and the J gene end by 7 bases; junction bases not matched to a gene: 14. The CDR3 spans 19 residues. The CDR3 sequence: CASSLELAGGPVVGNEQFF. CDR3 coding DNA: TGTGCCAGCAGCTTAGAGCTAGCGGGAGGGCCGGTGGTAGGGAATGAGCAGTTCTTC.

The chain combines TRBV10-3 with TRBJ1-6; maybe TRBD1 (5 bases). CDR1 and CDR2 from the germline V gene are ENHRY and SYGVKD. This CDR3 is built from 12 residues. V was clipped by 8 bases and J by 10 bases, with 12 bases between them. The CDR3, as DNA: TGTGCCATCGGCAGGGAGGGCTCACCCCTCCACTTT. It translates to CAIGREGSPLHF.

This rearrangement joins TRBV7-2 to TRBJ2-5; 8 bases agree with TRBD1. The CDR3 runs 15 residues. Germline V gives CDR1 SGHTA, CDR2 FQGNSA. The trim removed 5 bases at V and 5 bases at J, leaving 10 bases unmatched. The CDR3 loop is CASSADRGLGETQYF. The CDR3, as DNA: TGTGCCAGCAGCGCCGACAGGGGATTGGGGGAGACCCAGTACTTC.

This clone turned up a few times. The V and J genes are TRBV7-2 and TRBJ2-1; D is unresolved. The CDR3 length is 16 residues. V gave up 1 base and J gave up 1 base, with 11 bases separating them. Germline values: CDR1 SGHTA, CDR2 FQGNSA. The CDR3 nucleotides are TGTGCCAGCAGCTTAGGGAGCGACCTGTCCTACAATGAGCAGTTCTTC. Its translation is CASSLGSDLSYNEQFF. Full variable domain (outside the CDR3, taken from reference TRBV7-2 and TRBJ2-1): GAGVSQSPSNKVTEKGKDVELRCDPISGHTALYWYRQSLGQGLEFLIYFQGNSAPDKSGLPSDRFSAERTGGSVSTLTIQRTQQEDSAVYLCASSLGSDLSYNEQFFGPGTRLTVL.

The chain joins TRBV5-1 to TRBJ1-3; D may be TRBD1 (5 bases). The CDR3 has 16 amino acids. CDR1 and CDR2 (germline): SGHRS, YFSETQ. V was shortened by 0 bases and J by 0 bases, with 10 bases between the two germline ends. The DNA for the CDR3 is TGCGCCAGCAGCTTGGGCCGGGGGTTCTCTGGAAACACCATATATTTT. This gives the protein CASSLGRGFSGNTIYF.

The chain employs TRBV25-1 and TRBJ1-2; 7 nucleotides line up with TRBD1. V lost 8 bases and J lost 3; bases outside the gene matches: 6. The CDR3 is 13 amino acids. CDR1 MGHDK and CDR2 SYGVNS come from the germline V gene. Written as DNA, the CDR3 is TGTGCCAGCTCTGACAGGGTCGACTATGGCTACACCTTC. Its translation is CASSDRVDYGYTF.

J is TRBJ2-3 and V is TRBV4-1; TRBD1 aligns across 9 bases. Germline V lookup: CDR1 MGHRA, CDR2 YSYEKL. The J segment lost 3 bases and the V segment lost 5 bases, leaving 6 bases of the junction unmatched. This CDR3 is 15 amino acids long. DNA for the CDR3: TGCGCCAGCAGCAGAAGACAGGGGGAGACAGATACGCAGTATTTT. This gives the protein CASSRRQGETDTQYF.

This rearrangement joins TRBV3-1 (or the pseudogene TRBV3-2) to TRBJ2-4, with 8 positions matching TRBD2. The V gene end was trimmed by 0 bases and the J gene end by 13 bases; junction bases not matched to a gene: 5. CDR1 is LGHDT, CDR2 YNNKEL, per germline (reference sequence). CDR3 length: 13 residues. CDR3 region: CASSQDPGTRQYF. The CDR3 DNA reads TGTGCCAGCAGCCAAGATCCAGGGACTAGGCAGTACTTC.

The chain recombines TRBV30 with TRBJ2-5; 9 bases are shared with TRBD1. This CDR3 has 14 amino acids. Germline loops: CDR1 GTSNPN, CDR2 SVGIG (reference sequence). V lost 5 bases to trimming and J lost 5 bases; unmatched junction nucleotides: 9. CDR3 protein: CAWVRTGVMETQYF. DNA of the CDR3: TGTGCCTGGGTTCGGACAGGGGTAATGGAGACCCAGTACTTC.

Only one count was recorded for this clone. The chain couples TRBV7-6 to TRBJ2-2; 7 bases map to TRBD1. The CDR3 is 16 residues long. The germline CDR1 and CDR2 sequences are SGHVS and FNYEAQ. V trimming: 4 bases; J trimming: 3 bases; junction bases outside the gene matches: 8. CDR3 sequence reads: CASSSLTGVYTGELFF. Here the CDR3 DNA reads TGTGCCAGCAGCTCTCTAACAGGGGTTTACACCGGGGAGCTGTTTTTT.

The gene calls are TRBV7-2 and TRBJ2-7; TRBD2 might be the D (7 bases). Trimming pared 3 bases from V and 4 bases from J, leaving 16 bases between. Germline CDR1 reads SGHTA; CDR2 reads FQGNSA. The CDR3 is 15 residues long. Here the CDR3 DNA reads TGTGCCAGCAGCTTGACAGGACTAGGTTTGTACGAGCAGTACTTC. It encodes CASSLTGLGLYEQYF.

The rearrangement joins TRBV2 to TRBJ1-6; 9 bases align to TRBD1. V dropped 6 bases and J dropped 8; count of bases not matched to a gene: 5. Per germline, CDR1 SNHLY and CDR2 FYNNEI. The CDR3 spans 14 residues. The CDR3 coding sequence is TGTGCCAGCAGGGGGACAGGGACGGATTCACCCCTCCACTTT. Encoded protein: CASRGTGTDSPLHF.

The chain joins TRBV3-1 (or the pseudogene TRBV3-2) to TRBJ1-2, with TRBD1 matching over 7 bases. CDR1 is LGHDT, CDR2 YNNKEL, per germline (reference sequence). The CDR3 has 14 amino acids. The V gene end was trimmed by 4 bases and the J gene end by 4 bases; junction bases not matched to a gene: 6. For the CDR3, the DNA is TGTGCCAGCAGCCTTGGGACAGAACTCTATGGCTACACCTTC. It is translated as CASSLGTELYGYTF.

The V gene is TRBV27, the J gene TRBJ1-5; maybe TRBD1 (5 bases). The V end was cut by 3 bases, the J end by 1 base, with 7 bases between. Germline lookup yields CDR1 MNHEY and CDR2 SMNVEV (reference sequence). The CDR3 has 14 residues. CDR3 in amino acids: CASSFRQSNQPQHF. The CDR3 coding sequence is TGTGCCAGCAGTTTTAGACAGAGCAATCAGCCCCAGCATTTT.

This rearrangement joins TRBV6-5 to TRBJ2-7; 7 bases map to TRBD1. V shed 5 bases, J shed 7 bases, and the junction held 5 bases outside the gene matches. CDR3 length: 12 residues. Germline loops: CDR1 MNHEY, CDR2 SVGAGI. DNA for the CDR3: TGTGCCAGCAGTACCCAGGGGGAGGAGCAGTACTTC. Translation gives CASSTQGEEQYF.

The table lists this clone with a count of one. The chain couples TRBV5-1 to TRBJ2-7, with a tentative D call TRBD2 (5 bases). Trimming shortened V by 4 bases and J by 7 bases, and 24 bases separated the two germline ends. The CDR3 contains 16 residues. The germline gives CDR1 SGHRS, CDR2 YFSETQ. CDR3 in DNA: TGCGCCAGCAGCGAAACCCCACTAGGAGGCCGTTCGGAGCAGTACTTC. Its translation is CASSETPLGGRSEQYF. Full variable domain (remainder filled in from reference TRBV5-1 and TRBJ2-7): KAGVTQTPRYLIKTRGQQVTLSCSPISGHRSVSWYQQTPGQGLQFLFEYFSETQRNKGNFPGRFSGRQFSNSRSEMNVSTLELGDSALYLCASSETPLGGRSEQYFGPGTRLTVT.

This sequence joins TRBV7-2 and TRBJ1-6; maybe TRBD1 (5 bases). CDR1 SGHTA and CDR2 FQGNSA come from the germline V gene. Between the trimmed V and J ends, which lost 5 bases and 7 bases, there was a span of 18 bases. This CDR3 is built from 16 residues. CDR3 in amino acids: CASSRPEGWDNSPLHF. The CDR3 DNA sequence: TGTGCCAGCAGCCGCCCGGAGGGGTGGGACAATTCACCCCTCCACTTT.

The genes are TRBV3-1 (or the pseudogene TRBV3-2) and TRBJ1-2; weak D call: TRBD1 (5 bases). Germline assignment: CDR1 LGHDT and CDR2 YNNKEL (reference sequence). Trimming stripped 2 bases from V and 7 bases from J, with 14 bases between. The CDR3 is 14 amino acids. CDR3 DNA: TGTGCCAGCAGCCAAAGGGGAACCCCGGTTGGCTACACCTTC. It is translated as CASSQRGTPVGYTF.

This clone has a single count. The chain carries TRBV24-1 and TRBJ2-1; 8 bases align to TRBD2. CDR1 and CDR2 from the germline V gene are KGHDR and SFDVKD. Germline trimming cut 3 bases from V and 0 bases from J; bases unmatched to any gene: 6. The CDR3 totals 17 residues. This CDR3 is CATSDTNLAGSYNEQFF. The CDR3 bases are TGTGCCACCAGTGATACCAATCTAGCGGGCTCCTACAATGAGCAGTTCTTC.

J is TRBJ1-4 and V is TRBV5-5; 8 nucleotides line up with TRBD1. The CDR3 runs 15 residues. The V gene end was trimmed by 0 bases and the J gene end by 8 bases; junction bases not matched to a gene: 6. The V gene's germline CDR1 is SGHKS and CDR2 YYEKEE (reference sequence). Here the CDR3 reads CASSLANRGREKLFF. In nucleotides, the CDR3 is TGTGCCAGCAGCTTGGCCAACAGGGGGAGGGAAAAACTGTTTTTT.

The V call is TRBV4-2, the J call TRBJ2-3; 12 bases line up with TRBD2. This CDR3 is built from 18 residues. CDR1 and CDR2 from the germline V gene are LGHNA and YNFKEQ. With 1 base clipped from V and 5 bases from J, the junction kept 10 bases outside the gene matches. CDR3 coding DNA: TGTGCCAGCAGCCAAGCCCTCCGACTAGCGGGAGAAGGAGATACGCAGTATTTT. Translating gives CASSQALRLAGEGDTQYF.

The rearrangement joins TRBV24-1 to TRBJ1-2; no clear D. The CDR3 is made up of 14 amino acids. The germline V gene has CDR1 KGHDR and CDR2 SFDVKD. V gave up 3 bases and J gave up 6 bases, with 13 bases separating them. The CDR3 nucleotides read TGTGCCACCAGTGATCCTGCCTGGGAGGATGGCTACACCTTC. Encoded protein: CATSDPAWEDGYTF.